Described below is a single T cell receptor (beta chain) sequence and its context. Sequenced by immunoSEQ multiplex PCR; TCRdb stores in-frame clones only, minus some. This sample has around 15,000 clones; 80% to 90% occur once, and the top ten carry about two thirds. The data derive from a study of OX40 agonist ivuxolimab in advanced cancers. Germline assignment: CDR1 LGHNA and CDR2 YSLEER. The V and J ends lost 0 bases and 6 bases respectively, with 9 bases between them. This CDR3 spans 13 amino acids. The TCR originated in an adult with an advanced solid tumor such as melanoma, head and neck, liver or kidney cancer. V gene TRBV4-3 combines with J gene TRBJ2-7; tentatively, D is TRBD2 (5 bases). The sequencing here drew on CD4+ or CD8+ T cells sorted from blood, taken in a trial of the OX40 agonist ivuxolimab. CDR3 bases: TGCGCCAGCAGCCAAGATGGAGGCTCCGAGCAGTACTTC. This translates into CASSQDGGSEQYF.